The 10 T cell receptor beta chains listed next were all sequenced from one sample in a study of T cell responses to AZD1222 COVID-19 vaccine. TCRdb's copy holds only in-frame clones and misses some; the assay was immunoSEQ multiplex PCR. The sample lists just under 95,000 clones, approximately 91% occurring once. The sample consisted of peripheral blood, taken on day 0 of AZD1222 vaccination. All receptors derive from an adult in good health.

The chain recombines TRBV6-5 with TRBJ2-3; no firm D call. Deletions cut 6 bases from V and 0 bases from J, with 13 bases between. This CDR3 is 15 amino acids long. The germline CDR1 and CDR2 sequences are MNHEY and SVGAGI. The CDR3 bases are TGTGCCAGCAGCTCCCCGGGCGCCAGCACAGATACGCAGTATTTT. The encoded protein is CASSSPGASTDTQYF.

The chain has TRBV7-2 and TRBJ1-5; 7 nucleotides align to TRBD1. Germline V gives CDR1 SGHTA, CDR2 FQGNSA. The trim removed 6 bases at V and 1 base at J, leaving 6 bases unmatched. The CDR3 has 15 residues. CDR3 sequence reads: CASRVDRLSNQPQHF. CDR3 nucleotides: TGTGCCAGCAGGGTGGACAGGCTGAGCAATCAGCCCCAGCATTTT.

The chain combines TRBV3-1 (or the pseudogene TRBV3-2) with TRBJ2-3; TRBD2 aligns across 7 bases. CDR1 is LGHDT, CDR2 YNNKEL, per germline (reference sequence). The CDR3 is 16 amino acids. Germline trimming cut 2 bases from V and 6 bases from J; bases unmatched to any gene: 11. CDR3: CASSQFSRGVSDTQYF. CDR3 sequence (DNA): TGTGCCAGCAGCCAATTCAGTCGGGGGGTTTCGGATACGCAGTATTTT.

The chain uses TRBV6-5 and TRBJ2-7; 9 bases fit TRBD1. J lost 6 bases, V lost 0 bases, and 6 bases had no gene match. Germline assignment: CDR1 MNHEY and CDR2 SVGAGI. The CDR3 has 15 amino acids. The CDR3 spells CASSYSIQGAFEQYF. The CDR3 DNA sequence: TGTGCCAGCAGTTACTCGATACAGGGGGCCTTCGAGCAGTACTTC.

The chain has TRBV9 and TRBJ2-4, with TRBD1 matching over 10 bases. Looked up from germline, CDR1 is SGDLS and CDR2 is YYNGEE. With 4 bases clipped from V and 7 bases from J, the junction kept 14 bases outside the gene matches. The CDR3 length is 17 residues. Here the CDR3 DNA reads TGTGCCAGCAGCAGACAGGGGGCAATGAGTGGGTCGAACATTCAGTACTTC. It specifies CASSRQGAMSGSNIQYF.

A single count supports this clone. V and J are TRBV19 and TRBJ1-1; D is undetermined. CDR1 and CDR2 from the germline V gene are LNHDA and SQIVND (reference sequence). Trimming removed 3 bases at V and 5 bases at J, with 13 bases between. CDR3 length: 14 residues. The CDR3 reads CASSMDGGRTEAFF. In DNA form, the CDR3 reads TGTGCCAGTAGTATGGATGGAGGGAGGACTGAAGCTTTCTTT.

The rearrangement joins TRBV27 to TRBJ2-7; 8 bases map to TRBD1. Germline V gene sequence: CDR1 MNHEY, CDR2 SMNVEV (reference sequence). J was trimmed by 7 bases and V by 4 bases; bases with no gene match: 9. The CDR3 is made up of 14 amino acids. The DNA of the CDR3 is TGTGCCAGCAGTTCTTCCGTCAGGGGGCTGGAGCAGTACTTC. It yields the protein CASSSSVRGLEQYF.

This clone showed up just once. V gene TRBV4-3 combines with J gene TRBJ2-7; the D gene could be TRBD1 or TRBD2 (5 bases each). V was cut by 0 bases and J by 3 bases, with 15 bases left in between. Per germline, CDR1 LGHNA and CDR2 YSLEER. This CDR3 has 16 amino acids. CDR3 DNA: TGCGCCAGCAGCCAAGATCCCGGGACGGGCCTCTACGAGCAGTACTTC. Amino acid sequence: CASSQDPGTGLYEQYF.

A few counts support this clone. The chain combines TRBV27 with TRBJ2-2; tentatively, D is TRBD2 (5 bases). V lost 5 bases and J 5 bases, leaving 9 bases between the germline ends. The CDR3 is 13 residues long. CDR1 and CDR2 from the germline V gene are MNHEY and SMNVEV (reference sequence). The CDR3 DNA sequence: TGTGCCAGCAGTCCCCGGGGTACCGGGGAGCTGTTTTTT. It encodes CASSPRGTGELFF.

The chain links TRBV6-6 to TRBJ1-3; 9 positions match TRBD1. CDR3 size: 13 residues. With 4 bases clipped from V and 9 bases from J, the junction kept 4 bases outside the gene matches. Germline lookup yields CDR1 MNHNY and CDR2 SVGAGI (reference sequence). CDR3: CASSSTGGTTIYF. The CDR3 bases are TGTGCCAGCAGTTCCACAGGGGGCACCACCATATATTTT.